These 9 T cell receptor delta chains were sequenced from one sample in a study of γδ T cells in repeated Plasmodium falciparum infection. TCRdb re-called the multiplex PCR reads with CATT. The table records over 90,000 delta-chain clones, over 0.9% of them present only once. Flow sorting of PBMC yielded separate Vgamma9/Vdelta2+ and Vdelta2-negative gammadelta T cell populations for bulk repertoire analysis. Sequenced: gamma-delta T cells from blood. The receptors were sampled from a pool of human donors (malaria-infected and uninfected, not separated).

This clone was found a few times. A read error likely explains why the TCRdb protein, taken from a much larger clone, differs from this DNA's translation at residue 16; the protein shown is translated from the DNA. The chain joins TRDV2 to TRDJ1, with 7 bases fitting TRDD3. CDR1 and CDR2 (germline): GEAIGNYY, EKD. This CDR3 spans 19 amino acids. The CDR3 sequence: CACDTVGSVVGDHTDRLIF. CDR3 nucleotides: TGTGCCTGTGACACCGTGGGCAGTGTGGTGGGGGACCACACCGATAGACTCATCTTT.

This clone was detected only a few times. It differs at one base from a far larger clone, so likely a read error. In the same sample, other DNA sequences code for this CDR3. CDR3: CALGGLWRPSYFTLGDTGGTDKLIF. CDR3 in DNA: TGTGCTCTTGGGGGCTTGTGGCGGCCTTCCTACTTTACCCTGGGGGATACGGGGGGGACTGATAAACTCATCTTT. The chain carries TRDV1 and TRDJ1, with 12 bases fitting TRDD3. With V trimmed by 4 bases and J by 5 bases, 35 bases remained unmatched. The CDR3 totals 25 residues. Germline-derived CDR1 and CDR2 are TSWWSYY and QGS.

Concerning this clone itself: TCRdb shows a much larger clone's protein in place of this DNA's translation, and the two differ at residue 17, likely through a read error; the protein shown is translated from the DNA. V is TRDV1 and J is TRDJ1; 10 bases are shared with TRDD3. Trimming removed 2 bases from V and 1 base from J; junction bases left unmatched: 25. The CDR3 runs 23 residues. CDR1 is TSWWSYY and CDR2 is QGS in the germline V gene. The CDR3 spells CALGEVLAPLGGYPGPCTDKLIF. CDR3 DNA sequence: TGTGCTCTTGGGGAAGTTCTGGCTCCCCTTGGGGGATACCCTGGGCCCTGCACCGATAAACTCATCTTT.

The sample holds a few counts of this clone. TCRdb's protein, taken from a much larger clone, differs from this DNA's translation at residue 16, likely owing to a read error; the protein displayed comes from the DNA. V and J are TRDV1 and TRDJ1; 7 bases agree with TRDD2. The CDR3 runs to 18 residues. The V gene's germline CDR1 is TSWWSYY and CDR2 QGS. CDR3 bases: TGTGCTCTTGGGGAGTGTTCCTACCGTACTGCACCCAGCGATAAAGTCATCTTT. Amino acids: CALGECSYRTAPSDKVIF.

The sample holds many counts of this clone. For this DNA, TCRdb reports the protein of a much larger clone, which diverges at residue 11, most likely from a read error; the protein presented here is translated directly from the DNA. The V gene is TRDV2, the J gene TRDJ3, with TRDD3 matching 7 bases. Germline V lookup: CDR1 GEAIGNYY, CDR2 EKD. CDR3 size: 17 residues. With 3 bases clipped from V and 9 bases from J, the junction kept 13 bases outside the gene matches. CDR3 region: CACDEELGKKGTRQMFF. The DNA for the CDR3 is TGTGCCTGTGACGAAGAACTGGGGAAGAAAGGCACCCGACAGATGTTTTTC.

This clone was seen a few times. The TCRdb protein, from a much larger clone, departs from this DNA's translation at residue 13, likely by read error; the protein shown derives from the DNA. The chain joins TRDV2 to TRDJ1, with D maybe TRDD3 (6 bases). The CDR3 extends over 15 amino acids. Germline CDR1 is GEAIGNYY and CDR2 is EKD. The CDR3 DNA follows: TGTGCCTGTGTGTTAAACTGGGCCTACACCGATAAACACATCTTT. The encoded protein is CACVLNWAYTDKHIF.

A note on this clone: Since a far larger clone is one base different, this is likely a read error. The sample has other DNA sequences that encode this CDR3 too. The V and J genes are TRDV1 and TRDJ1; 8 bases agree with TRDD3. Germline V lookup: CDR1 TSWWSYY, CDR2 QGS. This CDR3 is 25 amino acids long. The CDR3 DNA reads as TGTGCACTTGGGGACCTACGGCCTTCCCGAACCTACTGGGGGTCTCCCCGCGTGAACACCGATAAACTCATCTTT. Amino acids: CALGDLRPSRTYWGSPRVNTDKLIF.

In its sample, this clone was seen a few times. The likely explanation is a read error, given a far larger clone one base away. Other DNA sequences in the same sample also yield this CDR3. V and J are TRDV2 and TRDJ1; TRDD3 matches 12 bases. TCRdb leaves out the J gene; it was filled in here by matching the DNA to germline. Germline-derived CDR1 and CDR2 are GEAIGNYY and EKD. The CDR3 runs to 19 residues. The CDR3, as DNA: TGTGCCTGTGACCCTCTAGTACTGGGGGATACCCGGTACACTGATAAACTCATCTTT. It codes for CACDPLVLGDTRYTDKLIF.

The sample holds a few counts of this clone. TCRdb's protein for this DNA is that of a much larger clone and differs from the translation at residue 7, likely a read error; the protein shown is the DNA translation. V and J are TRDV2 and TRDJ1, with 9 nucleotides matching TRDD3. TCRdb records no J gene; here it was assigned by comparing the DNA to germline. Trimming took 4 bases from V and 7 from J; bases not matched to a gene: 15. In germline, CDR1 is GEAIGNYY, CDR2 EKD. This CDR3 spans 16 amino acids. CDR3: CACDRVPGDTSLKLIF. CDR3 bases: TGTGCCTGTGATCGGGTACCGGGGGATACCTCCCTTAAACTCATCTTT.